Reported below is one T cell receptor (beta chain). Antigen: not known. This table comes from immunoSEQ multiplex PCR, and its TCRdb copy is limited to in-frame clones, with some not included. This sample has about 800,000 clones, with just over 95% found just once. V gave up 10 bases and J gave up 10 bases; unmatched junction bases: 9. The germline gives CDR1 SEHNR, CDR2 FQNEAQ (reference sequence). The CDR3 has 12 residues. This sample is drawn from a study of shared clonotypes between healthy human individuals. CD45RO-negative, CCR7-selected cells formed the naive CD8 fraction, which excluded terminally differentiated effector memory CD45RA+ cells. Donors comprised healthy HIV-negative adults lacking recent acute infections or vaccinations. Study-wide results and limits: Clonotypes which were not shared had lower generation probabilities than clonotypes that all four donors shared. Clonotype sharing across a few donors was observed for around 5% of naive CD4 clonotypes.

Specimen: naive CD8+ T cells sorted from blood. The gene calls are TRBV7-9 and TRBJ1-2; TRBD1 agrees at 10 bases. This sequence was found in a man aged 25 to 40 in good health. For the CDR3, the DNA is TGTGCCACTAGGGGACAGGGGTTTGACTACACCTTC. Translation: CATRGQGFDYTF.